Given below is one TCR beta chain in context. The antigen remains undetermined. This record belongs to a study of Ad26.COV2.S vaccination and SARS-CoV-2 variants. Findings and limits, study-wide: Individuals receiving vaccine had higher spike-specific TCR breadth than placebo recipients did.

Sample treatment: some 19 received Ad26.COV2.S at low or high dose, single or two shots; about five received placebo; per-sample allocation not given. Collection of the samples took place on day 63 after the first injection of vaccine or placebo. This vaccine is an Ad26 vector that expresses the Wuhan-strain SARS-CoV-2 spike. There are 14 residues in the CDR3. Germline assignment: CDR1 SGHRS and CDR2 YFSETQ. V lost 5 bases to trimming and J lost 6 bases; unmatched junction nucleotides: 8. Clones were sequenced by immunoSEQ multiplex PCR, and TCRdb holds only the in-frame ones, with some missing. The sample lists fewer than 400,000 clones; 85% to 90% were seen once.

This receptor was obtained from a person aged 18 to 59 who received the Ad26.COV2.S COVID-19 vaccine or a placebo. Here the sequenced sample was peripheral blood, taken in a trial of Ad26.COV2.S vaccine versus placebo. The chain links TRBV5-1 to TRBJ1-2; 9 nucleotides match TRBD1. Written as DNA, the CDR3 is TGCGCCAGCAGTCCCGGGACAGGGTTTGATGGCTACACCTTC. It yields the protein CASSPGTGFDGYTF.